Listed here is a single TCR beta chain. The antigen is unknown. The V gene's germline CDR1 is MNHEY and CDR2 SVGAGI. The V and J ends lost 6 bases and 6 bases respectively, with 15 bases between them. This CDR3 is 14 amino acids long. These data come from a study of shared clonotypes between healthy human individuals. In unsorted samples, genomic DNA was obtained using about 90 million PBMCs. Each cell subset's genomic DNA was divided evenly among several immunoSEQ plates. Produced via immunoSEQ multiplex PCR; TCRdb's table is partial and in-frame only. The sample records about 480,000 clones, roughly 85% being singletons. Findings and limits, study-wide: Represented genetic and exposure-history diversity was restricted by having few donors.

V usage is TRBV6-5 and J usage is TRBJ2-1; no reliable D call. This TCR was sampled from a woman between 40 and 55 years old in good health. Some clones in this sample may be carry-over from other donors' samples. The sequencing sample was made of PBMCs. CDR3 DNA sequence: TGTGCCAGCAGCCTATCAACTTGGGGCAATGAGCAGTTCTTC. Encoded protein: CASSLSTWGNEQFF.